These 30 T cell receptor beta chains originate from one sample sequenced in a study of T cell clones after liver transplantation. Data came from immunoSEQ multiplex PCR; TCRdb stores just in-frame clones and leaves some out. The table lists about 45,000 clones, around 84% of them singletons. Sample: CD4+ T cells from blood, taken 24 months after liver transplant. These receptors all come from a human patient who received a liver transplant. Some T cells may be the graft donor's.

J is TRBJ2-5 and V is TRBV18; D gene unclear. Trimming pared 2 bases from V and 4 bases from J, leaving 11 bases between. This CDR3 spans 14 amino acids. The germline gives CDR1 KGHSH, CDR2 LQKENI. The CDR3: CASSPEPRRETQYF. For the CDR3, the DNA is TGTGCCAGCTCACCAGAGCCTAGGAGAGAGACCCAGTACTTC. Together with reference TRBV18 and TRBJ2-5, the CDR3 gives the full variable domain: NAGVMQNPRHLVRRRGQEARLRCSPMKGHSHVYWYRQLPEEGLKFMVYLQKENIIDESGMPKERFSAEFPKEGPSILRIQQVVRGDSAAYFCASSPEPRRETQYFGPGTRLLVL.

This clone is a singleton in its sample. This chain joins TRBV27 and TRBJ2-1; 10 nucleotides line up with TRBD2. In germline, CDR1 is MNHEY, CDR2 SMNVEV (reference sequence). Germline trimming cut 6 bases from V and 5 bases from J; bases unmatched to any gene: 13. The CDR3 length is 17 residues. The CDR3 DNA is TGTGCCAGCAGCCTACCAACTCCGGGACTAGCGAACAATGAGCAGTTCTTC. Its translation is CASSLPTPGLANNEQFF.

Only one count was recorded for this clone. J is TRBJ2-3 and V is TRBV27; TRBD2 matches 7 bases. The CDR3 length is 16 residues. J gave up 8 bases and V 1 base, and 12 bases lay outside the gene matches. Germline lookup yields CDR1 MNHEY and CDR2 SMNVEV (reference sequence). DNA of the CDR3: TGTGCCAGCAGTTTATTGGGGAGGGCCCGGAGCGGTACGCAGTATTTT. Its translation is CASSLLGRARSGTQYF.

CDR3 sequence: CASSYGASGSMSQETQYF. The CDR3, as DNA: TGCGCCAGCAGCTATGGGGCTAGCGGGAGCATGTCCCAAGAGACCCAGTACTTC. The rearrangement uses TRBV5-1 and TRBJ2-5; 10 bases map to TRBD2. The CDR3 extends over 18 amino acids. V was clipped by 3 bases and J by 1 base; unmatched bases: 12. CDR1 is SGHRS and CDR2 is YFSETQ in the germline V gene.

This clone was picked up one time. J is TRBJ2-7 and V is TRBV10-3; maybe TRBD2 (5 bases). The germline V gene encodes CDR1 ENHRY and CDR2 SYGVKD. CDR3 length: 14 residues. Trimming removed 3 bases from V and 3 bases from J, with 12 bases in between. In DNA form, the CDR3 reads TGTGCCATCAGTGACCAGAGGGATAGCTACGAGCAGTACTTC. It codes for CAISDQRDSYEQYF.

This clone came up once. This rearrangement joins TRBV5-1 to TRBJ2-1; weak D call: TRBD2 (6 bases). Between the trimmed V and J ends, which lost 2 bases and 4 bases, there was a span of 10 bases. Per germline, CDR1 SGHRS and CDR2 YFSETQ. There are 14 residues in the CDR3. CDR3 residues: CASSFPGTYNEQFF. CDR3 nucleotide sequence: TGCGCCAGCAGCTTTCCCGGGACTTACAATGAGCAGTTCTTC.

The chain recombines TRBV15 with TRBJ2-1; no reliable D call. CDR3 length: 13 amino acids. Germline CDR1 and CDR2: LNHNV and YYDKDF (reference sequence). Trimming left V 3 bases short and J 9 bases short, with 12 bases between. CDR3 coding DNA: TGTGCCACCAGCAGGCTTAGGGTGGGTGAGCAGTTCTTC. Encoded protein: CATSRLRVGEQFF.

This rearrangement joins TRBV6-5 to TRBJ1-4, with a tentative D call TRBD1 (5 bases). Trimming cost V 6 bases and J 7 bases, with 15 bases left between them. CDR1 is MNHEY, CDR2 SVGAGI, per germline. The CDR3 consists of 14 residues. CDR3 sequence (DNA): TGTGCCAGCAGATCACCCACTAGGGGTGAAAAACTGTTTTTT. Amino acid sequence: CASRSPTRGEKLFF.

The rearrangement uses TRBV5-4 and TRBJ2-7; D could derive from TRBD1 or TRBD2 (5 bases each). The CDR3 loop spans 12 amino acids. Between the trimmed V and J ends, which lost 4 bases and 3 bases, there was a span of 8 bases. Germline loops: CDR1 SGHNT, CDR2 YYREEE (reference sequence). The DNA for the CDR3 is TGTGCCAGCAGCCGGGACCGCTACGAGCAGTACTTC. It is translated as CASSRDRYEQYF.

The chain has TRBV5-1 and TRBJ1-2; 9 nucleotides align to TRBD1. Germline values: CDR1 SGHRS, CDR2 YFSETQ. The trim removed 6 bases at V and 8 bases at J, leaving 11 bases unmatched. The CDR3 has 14 amino acids. The DNA of the CDR3 is TGCGCCAGCAAAGGGGGACAGGGCCCTTGGGGCTACACCTTC. It specifies CASKGGQGPWGYTF.

This chain uses TRBV2 with TRBJ1-5; TRBD1 matches 9 bases. V gave up 6 bases and J gave up 7 bases; unmatched junction bases: 4. This CDR3 contains 13 residues. The germline V gene encodes CDR1 SNHLY and CDR2 FYNNEI. The CDR3 spells CASSKQGAQPQHF. DNA for the CDR3: TGTGCCAGCAGCAAACAGGGGGCACAGCCCCAGCATTTT.

V is TRBV11-2 and J is TRBJ2-7, with D possibly being TRBD1 (6 bases). The germline gives CDR1 SGHAT, CDR2 FQNNGV. Between the trimmed V and J ends, which lost 3 bases and 2 bases, there was a span of 14 bases. The CDR3 runs 15 residues. The CDR3, as DNA: TGTGCCAGCAGCTTGGGACAAGGCCCTACCTACGAGCAGTACTTC. Its protein product is CASSLGQGPTYEQYF.

This clone occurred a few times. V usage is TRBV6-5 and J usage is TRBJ2-7; the D gene is possibly TRBD1 (6 bases). Germline V gene data show CDR1 as MNHEY and CDR2 as SVGAGI. V shed 0 bases and J shed 7 bases, with 19 bases lying between them. The CDR3 length is 16 residues. In nucleotides, the CDR3 is TGTGCCAGCAGTTACTCCCTTGGGACAACCGGTCGGGAGCAGTACTTC. Protein: CASSYSLGTTGREQYF.

The chain recombines TRBV19 with TRBJ1-2; TRBD1 matches 10 bases. The CDR3 has 13 residues. Losses at the gene ends were 8 bases for V and 1 base for J; bases not matched to a gene: 1. CDR1 and CDR2 from the germline V gene are LNHDA and SQIVND (reference sequence). The CDR3 loop reads CASGDRGNYGYTF. CDR3 in DNA: TGTGCCAGTGGGGACAGGGGTAACTATGGCTACACCTTC.

The chain joins TRBV25-1 to TRBJ2-2; 7 nucleotides align to TRBD1. CDR3 length equals 12 residues. Germline-derived CDR1 and CDR2 are MGHDK and SYGVNS. The trim removed 7 bases at V and 4 bases at J, leaving 0 bases unmatched. CDR3: CASNRGTGELFF. CDR3 nucleotide sequence: TGTGCCAGCAACAGGGGCACCGGGGAGCTGTTTTTT.

V is TRBV5-1 and J is TRBJ2-3; the match to TRBD1 covers 8 bases. The length of the CDR3 is 13 residues. V dropped 9 bases and J dropped 0; count of bases not matched to a gene: 3. Germline CDR1 and CDR2: SGHRS and YFSETQ. DNA of the CDR3: TGCGCCACACGACAGGGGAGCACAGATACGCAGTATTTT. This codes for CATRQGSTDTQYF.

The chain has TRBV15 and TRBJ1-1; tentatively, D is TRBD1 (6 bases). This CDR3 is built from 14 residues. Germline CDR1 and CDR2: LNHNV and YYDKDF (reference sequence). V was cut by 8 bases and J by 6 bases, with 19 bases left in between. For the CDR3, the DNA is TGTGCCACCCGGTTGGCGGGGGCTTTAGCTGAAGCTTTCTTT. It specifies CATRLAGALAEAFF.

The chain is built from TRBV4-3 and TRBJ1-2; the D gene is possibly TRBD1 (6 bases). The V end lost 0 bases, the J end lost 1 base, and 12 bases lay between the germline ends. The CDR3 consists of 16 residues. In germline, CDR1 is LGHNA, CDR2 YSLEER. Written as DNA, the CDR3 is TGCGCCAGCAGCCAAGATATGACAGGTTTTAACTATGGCTACACCTTC. Protein: CASSQDMTGFNYGYTF.

This chain connects TRBV14 to TRBJ2-2; D remains unclear. The CDR3 runs to 13 residues. Germline-derived CDR1 and CDR2 are SGHDN and FVKESK. The V gene lost 1 base and the J gene lost 5 bases, with 5 bases spanning the gap. CDR3 protein: CASSQALTGELFF. The CDR3 nucleotides read TGTGCCAGCAGCCAAGCCTTAACCGGGGAGCTGTTTTTT. The variable domain in full, completed from reference TRBV14 and TRBJ2-2, reads EAGVTQFPSHSVIEKGQTVTLRCDPISGHDNLYWYRRVMGKEIKFLLHFVKESKQDESGMPNNRFLAERTGGTYSTLKVQPAELEDSGVYFCASSQALTGELFFGEGSRLTVL.

The chain recombines TRBV19 with TRBJ2-6; D gene uncertain. With 1 base removed from V and 4 bases from J, the gap between germline ends came to 8 bases. CDR1 is LNHDA, CDR2 SQIVND, per germline (reference sequence). This CDR3 comprises 15 residues. The CDR3 reads CASSIAGAGANVLTF. CDR3 bases: TGTGCCAGTAGTATAGCCGGAGCCGGGGCCAACGTCCTGACTTTC.

This clone came up a few times. The CDR3 nucleotides are TGTGCCAGCAGTTCCCTGGGAACAGGTCTAAACAATGAGCAGTTCTTC. Translating it yields CASSSLGTGLNNEQFF. This chain uses TRBV28 with TRBJ2-1, with a possible D match to TRBD1 (5 bases). V lost 4 bases, J lost 5 bases, and 18 bases lay in between. The CDR3 loop spans 16 amino acids. Germline CDR1 is MDHEN and CDR2 is SYDVKM.

The V call is TRBV4-2, the J call TRBJ1-5; TRBD1 matches 9 bases. V was pared by 1 base and J by 7 bases, with 2 bases of the junction left unmatched. This CDR3 region has 14 residues. Per the germline V gene, CDR1 is LGHNA and CDR2 is YNFKEQ. The CDR3 sequence is CASSQGQGDQPQHF. CDR3 DNA: TGTGCCAGCAGCCAAGGACAGGGGGACCAGCCCCAGCATTTT.

J is TRBJ2-3 and V is TRBV5-1; tentatively, D is TRBD2 (6 bases). Trimming left V 4 bases short and J 9 bases short, with 15 bases between. This CDR3 region has 13 residues. The germline V gene encodes CDR1 SGHRS and CDR2 YFSETQ. The CDR3 bases are TGCGCCAGCAGCCTCACGGAGGGGATGACGCAGTATTTT. This encodes CASSLTEGMTQYF. Variable domain in full (rest from reference TRBV5-1 and TRBJ2-3): KAGVTQTPRYLIKTRGQQVTLSCSPISGHRSVSWYQQTPGQGLQFLFEYFSETQRNKGNFPGRFSGRQFSNSRSEMNVSTLELGDSALYLCASSLTEGMTQYFGPGTRLTVL.

This chain connects TRBV6-1 to TRBJ2-7; TRBD2 is a possible D gene (6 bases). This CDR3 is 15 amino acids long. CDR1 MNHNS and CDR2 SASEGT come from the germline V gene. V lost 1 base to trimming and J lost 2 bases, with 12 bases between them. CDR3 loop: CASSEELASAYEQYF. Written as DNA, the CDR3 is TGTGCCAGCAGTGAAGAGTTAGCTAGCGCCTACGAGCAGTACTTC.

The CDR3 region is CASSQDLGTGYEQYF. The CDR3 DNA reads TGTGCCAGCAGCCAAGACCTCGGGACAGGGTACGAGCAGTACTTC. The chain has TRBV4-2 and TRBJ2-7; TRBD1 aligns across 9 bases. After removal of 0 bases from V and 4 bases from J, the junction contained 4 bases not matched to a gene. Germline CDR1 LGHNA, CDR2 YNFKEQ. The CDR3 has 15 amino acids.

This clone occurred a few times. V gene TRBV19 combines with J gene TRBJ1-5, with TRBD1 matching over 11 bases. Germline CDR1 LNHDA, CDR2 SQIVND (reference sequence). V trimming: 6 bases; J trimming: 7 bases; junction bases outside the gene matches: 5. This CDR3 region has 14 residues. The CDR3 sequence: CASRGQGGGQPQHF. The CDR3, as DNA: TGTGCCAGTAGGGGACAGGGGGGAGGACAGCCCCAGCATTTT.

This rearrangement joins TRBV5-6 to TRBJ1-1; D unresolved. Trimming stripped 5 bases from V and 4 bases from J, with 12 bases between. The CDR3 totals 13 residues. Looked up from germline, CDR1 is SGHDT and CDR2 is YYEEEE. The CDR3 spells CASRRVGGTEAFF. The CDR3 coding sequence is TGTGCCAGCAGGCGGGTGGGAGGCACTGAAGCTTTCTTT.

V gene TRBV5-6 combines with J gene TRBJ2-7; tentatively, D is TRBD1 or TRBD2 (5 bases each). Trimming left V 3 bases short and J 5 bases short, with 6 bases between. Per germline, CDR1 SGHDT and CDR2 YYEEEE. This CDR3 is 11 amino acids long. CDR3 sequence: CASSWGNEQYF. The CDR3 region has the DNA TGTGCCAGCAGCTGGGGGAACGAGCAGTACTTC.

The chain recombines TRBV5-4 with TRBJ1-1; D remains ambiguous. This CDR3 is 14 amino acids long. With 3 bases removed from V and 5 bases from J, the gap between germline ends came to 14 bases. Germline V CDR1 and CDR2: SGHNT, YYREEE (reference sequence). This chain's CDR3 is CASSYPSPRTEAFF. The CDR3 coding sequence is TGTGCCAGCAGCTACCCCTCCCCTAGGACTGAAGCTTTCTTT.

The chain links TRBV5-6 to TRBJ2-2; D gene unclear. Germline V gene lookup returns CDR1 SGHDT and CDR2 YYEEEE. V was clipped by 0 bases and J by 8 bases, with 11 bases between them. The CDR3 runs to 14 residues. The CDR3 sequence: CASSLGPGPGELFF. CDR3 bases: TGTGCCAGCAGCTTGGGACCAGGTCCAGGGGAGCTGTTTTTT.